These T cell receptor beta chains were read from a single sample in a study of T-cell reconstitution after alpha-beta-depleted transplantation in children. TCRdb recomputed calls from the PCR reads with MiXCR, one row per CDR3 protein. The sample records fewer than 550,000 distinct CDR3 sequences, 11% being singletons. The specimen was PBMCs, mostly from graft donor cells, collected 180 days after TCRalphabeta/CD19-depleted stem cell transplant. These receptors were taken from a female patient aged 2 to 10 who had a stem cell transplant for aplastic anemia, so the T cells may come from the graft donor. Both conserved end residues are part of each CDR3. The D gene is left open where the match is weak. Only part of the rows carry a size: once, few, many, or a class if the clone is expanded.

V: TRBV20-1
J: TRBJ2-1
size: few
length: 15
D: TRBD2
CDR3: CSAIPWGGEGNEQFF
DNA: TGCAGTGCTATCCCCTGGGGGGGAGAGGGCAATGAGCAGTTCTTC

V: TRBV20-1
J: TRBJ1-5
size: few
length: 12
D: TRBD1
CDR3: CSATGGNQPQHF
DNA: TGCAGTGCTACAGGGGGGAATCAGCCCCAGCATTTT

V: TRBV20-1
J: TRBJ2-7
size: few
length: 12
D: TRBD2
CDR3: CSAWRTSYEQYF
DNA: TGCAGTGCTTGGCGGACTAGCTACGAGCAGTACTTC

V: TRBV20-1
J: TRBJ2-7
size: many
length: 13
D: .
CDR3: CSASPGTAREQYF
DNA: TGCAGTGCTAGCCCAGGGACTGCCCGGGAGCAGTACTTC

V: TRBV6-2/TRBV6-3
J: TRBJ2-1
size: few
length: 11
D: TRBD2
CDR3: CAGGGPDEQFF
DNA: TGTGCCGGGGGAGGGCCAGATGAGCAGTTCTTC

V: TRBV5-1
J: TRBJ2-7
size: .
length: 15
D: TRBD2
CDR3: CASSLSSGGFYEQYF
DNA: TGCGCCAGCAGCTTGAGTAGCGGGGGCTTCTACGAGCAGTACTTC

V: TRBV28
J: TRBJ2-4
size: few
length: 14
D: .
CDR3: CASSLNRAKNIQYF
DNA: TGTGCCAGCAGTTTGAATAGGGCCAAAAACATTCAGTACTTC

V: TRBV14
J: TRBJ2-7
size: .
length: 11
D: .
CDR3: CASSQGIEQYF
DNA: TGTGCCAGCAGCCAAGGTATCGAGCAGTACTTC

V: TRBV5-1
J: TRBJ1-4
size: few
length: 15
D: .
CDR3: CASSLEASANEKLFF
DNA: TGCGCCAGCAGCTTGGAGGCCAGCGCTAATGAAAAACTGTTTTTT

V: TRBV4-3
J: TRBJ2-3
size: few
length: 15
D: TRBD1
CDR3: CASSPDRVPEDTQYF
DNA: TGCGCCAGCAGCCCTGACAGGGTCCCCGAAGATACGCAGTATTTT

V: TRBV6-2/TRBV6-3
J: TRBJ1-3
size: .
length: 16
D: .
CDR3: CASSYDRPTAGNTIYF
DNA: TGTGCCAGCAGTTACGACAGGCCTACGGCTGGAAACACCATATATTTT

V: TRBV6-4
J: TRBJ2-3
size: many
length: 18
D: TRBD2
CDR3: CASSAVTSGRRVADTQYF
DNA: TGTGCCAGCAGCGCTGTGACTAGCGGGAGACGGGTCGCAGATACGCAGTATTTT

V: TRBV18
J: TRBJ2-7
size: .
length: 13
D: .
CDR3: CASSPPSRNEQYF
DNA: TGTGCCAGCTCACCACCGTCAAGGAACGAGCAGTACTTC

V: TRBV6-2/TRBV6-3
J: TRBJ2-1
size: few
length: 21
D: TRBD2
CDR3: CASSYGRTAGTSGSSYNEQFF
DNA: TGTGCCAGCAGTTACGGTCGGACAGCCGGGACTAGCGGGAGTAGCTACAATGAGCAGTTCTTC

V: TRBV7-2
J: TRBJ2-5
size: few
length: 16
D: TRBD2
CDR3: CASSLNIAGDGETQYF
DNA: TGTGCCAGCAGCTTAAATATAGCGGGAGACGGGGAGACCCAGTACTTC

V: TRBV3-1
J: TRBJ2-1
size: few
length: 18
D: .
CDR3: CASSQAPRTGSSYNEQFF
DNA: TGTGCCAGCAGCCAAGCCCCCCGGACTGGTAGCTCCTACAATGAGCAGTTCTTC

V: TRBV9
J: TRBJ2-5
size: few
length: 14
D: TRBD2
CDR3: CASSEREVQETQYF
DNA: TGTGCCAGCAGCGAGCGGGAGGTACAAGAGACCCAGTACTTC

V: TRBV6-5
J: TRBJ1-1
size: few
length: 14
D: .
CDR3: CASSYKESNTEAFF
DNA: TGTGCCAGCAGTTACAAGGAATCGAACACTGAAGCTTTCTTT

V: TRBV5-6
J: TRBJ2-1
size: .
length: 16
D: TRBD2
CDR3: CASSLRAWGGYNEQFF
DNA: TGTGCCAGCAGCTTGCGAGCCTGGGGGGGTTACAATGAGCAGTTCTTC

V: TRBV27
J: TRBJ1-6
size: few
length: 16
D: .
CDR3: CASSLRGPRYNSPLHF
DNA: TGTGCCAGCAGTTTAAGAGGACCGCGGTATAATTCACCCCTCCACTTT

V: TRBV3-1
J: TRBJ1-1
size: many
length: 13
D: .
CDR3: CASSLGARTEAFF
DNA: TGTGCCAGCAGCCTGGGGGCGCGCACTGAAGCTTTCTTT

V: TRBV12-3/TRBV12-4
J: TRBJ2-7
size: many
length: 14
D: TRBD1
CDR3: CASIQGRFAYEQYF
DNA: TGTGCCAGCATACAGGGGCGCTTCGCCTACGAGCAGTACTTC

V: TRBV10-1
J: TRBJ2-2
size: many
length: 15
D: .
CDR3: CASSVGGTNTGELFF
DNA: TGCGCCAGCAGTGTTGGCGGGACGAACACCGGGGAGCTGTTTTTT

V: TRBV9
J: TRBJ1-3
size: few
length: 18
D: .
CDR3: CASSVGGGGPHSGNTIYF
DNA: TGTGCCAGCAGCGTAGGGGGGGGCGGACCACACTCTGGAAACACCATATATTTT

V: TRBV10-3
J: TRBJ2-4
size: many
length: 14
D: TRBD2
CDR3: CAISDGGRGNIQYF
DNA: TGTGCCATCAGTGATGGCGGGAGAGGCAACATTCAGTACTTC

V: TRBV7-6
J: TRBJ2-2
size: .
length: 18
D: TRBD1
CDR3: CASSLTPAGGWSTGELFF
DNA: TGTGCCAGCAGCTTGACTCCTGCAGGGGGCTGGAGCACCGGGGAGCTGTTTTTT